Shown below are 4 T cell receptor beta chains from a single sample sequenced in a study of blood T cell repertoires in COVID-19. Assay used: immunoSEQ multiplex PCR; TCRdb lists only in-frame clones, some missing. Among about 47,000 clones listed, roughly 80% were seen once. The sample was peripheral blood. The receptors stem from a man aged 55 to 69 with acute or convalescent COVID-19.

CDR3 DNA sequence: TGTGCCAGCAGCATATACAGGGACTCACCCCTCCACTTT. It codes for CASSIYRDSPLHF. V is TRBV11-2 and J is TRBJ1-6; D may be TRBD1 (6 bases). Germline values: CDR1 SGHAT, CDR2 FQNNGV. CDR3 length equals 13 residues. V was pared by 5 bases and J by 10 bases, with 12 bases between.

This clone was observed a handful of times. J is TRBJ2-2 and V is TRBV11-1; D gene unclear. The CDR3 runs to 14 residues. Germline CDR1 is SGHAT and CDR2 is FQDESV (reference sequence). V gave up 5 bases and J gave up 1 base, with 8 bases separating them. The CDR3 sequence is CASSQTGNTGELFF. The CDR3 DNA is TGTGCCAGCAGCCAAACCGGGAACACCGGGGAGCTGTTTTTT.

The chain joins TRBV5-6 to TRBJ1-2; the D gene is possibly TRBD1 (5 bases). CDR1 and CDR2 (germline): SGHDT, YYEEEE. The V gene lost 5 bases and the J gene lost 8 bases, with 25 bases spanning the gap. The CDR3 length is 16 residues. CDR3 amino acids: CASSPVQGIFSYGYTF. The CDR3 DNA sequence: TGTGCCAGCAGTCCGGTCCAGGGAATATTCAGCTACGGCTACACCTTC.

This rearrangement joins TRBV5-6 to TRBJ1-6, with TRBD1 matching over 8 bases. Germline assignment: CDR1 SGHDT and CDR2 YYEEEE. The V gene end was trimmed by 2 bases and the J gene end by 7 bases; junction bases not matched to a gene: 2. The CDR3 runs to 14 residues. The CDR3 bases are TGTGCCAGCAGCTTACAGGGGGACAATTCACCCCTCCACTTT. Its protein is CASSLQGDNSPLHF.